This T cell receptor (beta chain) was sequenced for a study of radiotherapy plus CTLA-4 blockade in lung cancer. Only in-frame clones appear in the TCRdb table, and some are missing; sequencing was by immunoSEQ multiplex PCR. The sample lists about 62,000 clones, approximately 76% occurring once. Patients in the study, people with chemo-refractory metastatic non-small-cell lung cancer, received focal radiation plus ipilimumab CTLA-4 blockade. CDR3 size: 13 residues. V lost 8 bases to trimming and J lost 0 bases, with 14 bases between them. The germline gives CDR1 GTSNPN, CDR2 SVGIG (reference sequence).

The chain links TRBV30 to TRBJ2-7, with D possibly matching TRBD1 (5 bases). This TCR was sampled from a human donor with non-small cell lung cancer who had a complete response to radiotherapy plus ipilimumab. The material sequenced was peripheral blood, taken from a patient treated with radiotherapy plus ipilimumab. The CDR3 nucleotides are TGTGCCGGGCTCCAGGGATTCTCCTACGAGCAGTACTTC. Translated, it gives CAGLQGFSYEQYF.